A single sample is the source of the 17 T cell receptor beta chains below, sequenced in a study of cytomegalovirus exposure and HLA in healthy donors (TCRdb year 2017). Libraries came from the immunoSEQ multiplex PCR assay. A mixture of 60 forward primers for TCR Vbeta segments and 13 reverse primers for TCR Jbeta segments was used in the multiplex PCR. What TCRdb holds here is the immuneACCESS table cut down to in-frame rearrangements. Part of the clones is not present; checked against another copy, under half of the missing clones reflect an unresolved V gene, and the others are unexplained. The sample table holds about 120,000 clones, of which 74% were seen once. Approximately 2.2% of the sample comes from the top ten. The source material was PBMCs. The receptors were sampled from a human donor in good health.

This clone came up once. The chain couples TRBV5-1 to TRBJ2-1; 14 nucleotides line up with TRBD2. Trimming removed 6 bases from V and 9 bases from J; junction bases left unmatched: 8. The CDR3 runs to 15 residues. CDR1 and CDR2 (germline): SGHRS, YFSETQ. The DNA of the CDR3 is TGCGCCAGCAACCGACTAGCGGGAGGGAGCGGTGAGCAGTTCTTC. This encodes CASNRLAGGSGEQFF.

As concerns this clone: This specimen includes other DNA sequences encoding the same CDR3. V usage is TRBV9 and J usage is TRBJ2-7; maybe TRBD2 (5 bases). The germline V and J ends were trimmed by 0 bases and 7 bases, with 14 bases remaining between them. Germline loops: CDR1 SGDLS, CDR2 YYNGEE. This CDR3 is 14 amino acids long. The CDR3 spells CASSVGVEGWEQYF. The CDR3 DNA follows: TGTGCCAGCAGCGTAGGCGTAGAGGGATGGGAGCAGTACTTC.

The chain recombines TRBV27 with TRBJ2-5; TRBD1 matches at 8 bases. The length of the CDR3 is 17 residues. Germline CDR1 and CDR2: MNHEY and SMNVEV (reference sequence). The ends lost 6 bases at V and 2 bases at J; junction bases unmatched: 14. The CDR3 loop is CASRGRPRDRPQETQYF. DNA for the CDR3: TGTGCCAGCAGAGGTAGACCCCGGGACAGGCCACAAGAGACCCAGTACTTC.

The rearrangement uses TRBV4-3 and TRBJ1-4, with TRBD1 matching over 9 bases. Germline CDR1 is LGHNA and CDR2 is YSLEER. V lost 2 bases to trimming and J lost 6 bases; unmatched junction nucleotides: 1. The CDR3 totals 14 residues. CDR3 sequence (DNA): TGCGCCAGCAGCCAACGGGACAGGGATGAAAAACTGTTTTTT. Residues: CASSQRDRDEKLFF.

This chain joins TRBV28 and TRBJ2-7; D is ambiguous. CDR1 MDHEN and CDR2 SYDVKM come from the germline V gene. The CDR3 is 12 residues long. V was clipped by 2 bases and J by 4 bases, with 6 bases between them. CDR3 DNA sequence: TGTGCCAGCAGTTTACAGATGTACGAGCAGTACTTC. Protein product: CASSLQMYEQYF.

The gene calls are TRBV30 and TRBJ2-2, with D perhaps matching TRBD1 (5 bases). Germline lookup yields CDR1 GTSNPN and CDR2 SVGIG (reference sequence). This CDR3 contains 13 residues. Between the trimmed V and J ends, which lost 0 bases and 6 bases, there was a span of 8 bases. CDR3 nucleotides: TGTGCCTGGAGTGTAGGGGTTGCCGGGGAGCTGTTTTTT. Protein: CAWSVGVAGELFF.

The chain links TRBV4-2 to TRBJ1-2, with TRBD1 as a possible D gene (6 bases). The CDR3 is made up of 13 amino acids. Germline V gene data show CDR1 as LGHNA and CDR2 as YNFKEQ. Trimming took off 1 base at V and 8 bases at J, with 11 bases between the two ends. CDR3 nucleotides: TGTGCCAGCAGCCAAGTACAGGGAGACGGCTACACCTTC. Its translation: CASSQVQGDGYTF.

Here the CDR3 reads CASSLGGSGSYEQYF. CDR3 sequence (DNA): TGTGCCAGCAGTTTAGGAGGGTCGGGCTCCTACGAGCAGTACTTC. The rearrangement uses TRBV28 and TRBJ2-7, with D possibly matching TRBD2 (6 bases). The CDR3 extends over 15 amino acids. Germline V gene sequence: CDR1 MDHEN, CDR2 SYDVKM. The V end was cut by 2 bases, the J end by 0 bases, with 11 bases between. Full variable domain (outside the CDR3, taken from reference TRBV28 and TRBJ2-7): DVKVTQSSRYLVKRTGEKVFLECVQDMDHENMFWYRQDPGLGLRLIYFSYDVKMKEKGDIPEGYSVSREKKERFSLILESASTNQTSMYLCASSLGGSGSYEQYFGPGTRLTVT.

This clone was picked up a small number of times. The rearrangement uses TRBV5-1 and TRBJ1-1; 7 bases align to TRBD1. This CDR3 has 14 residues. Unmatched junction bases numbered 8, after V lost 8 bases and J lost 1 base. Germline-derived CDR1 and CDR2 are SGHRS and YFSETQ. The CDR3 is CASLPGQTNTEAFF. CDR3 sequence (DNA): TGCGCCAGTCTACCGGGACAGACGAACACTGAAGCTTTCTTT.

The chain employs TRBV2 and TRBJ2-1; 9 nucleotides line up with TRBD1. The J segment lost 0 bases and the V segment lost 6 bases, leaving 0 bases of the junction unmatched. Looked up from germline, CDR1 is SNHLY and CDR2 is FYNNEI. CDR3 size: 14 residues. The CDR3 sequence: CASRTGGSYNEQFF. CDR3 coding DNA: TGTGCCAGCAGGACAGGGGGCTCCTACAATGAGCAGTTCTTC. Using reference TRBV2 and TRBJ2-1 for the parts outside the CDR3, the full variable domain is EPEVTQTPSHQVTQMGQEVILRCVPISNHLYFYWYRQILGQKVEFLVSFYNNEISEKSEIFDDQFSVERPDGSNFTLKIRSTKLEDSAMYFCASRTGGSYNEQFFGPGTRLTVL.

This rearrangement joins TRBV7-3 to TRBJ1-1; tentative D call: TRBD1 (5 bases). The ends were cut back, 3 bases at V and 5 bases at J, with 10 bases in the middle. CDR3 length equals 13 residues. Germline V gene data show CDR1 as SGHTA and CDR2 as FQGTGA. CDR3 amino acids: CASSFQGSTEAFF. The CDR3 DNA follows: TGTGCCAGCAGCTTTCAGGGTAGTACTGAAGCTTTCTTT.

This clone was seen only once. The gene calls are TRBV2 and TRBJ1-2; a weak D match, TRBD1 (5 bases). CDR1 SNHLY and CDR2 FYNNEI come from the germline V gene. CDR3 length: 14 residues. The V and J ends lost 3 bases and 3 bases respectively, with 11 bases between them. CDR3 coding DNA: TGTGCCAGCAGTGAGAGCGGGGCGGACTATGGCTACACCTTC. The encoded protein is CASSESGADYGYTF. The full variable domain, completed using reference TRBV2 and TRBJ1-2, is EPEVTQTPSHQVTQMGQEVILRCVPISNHLYFYWYRQILGQKVEFLVSFYNNEISEKSEIFDDQFSVERPDGSNFTLKIRSTKLEDSAMYFCASSESGADYGYTFGSGTRLTVV.

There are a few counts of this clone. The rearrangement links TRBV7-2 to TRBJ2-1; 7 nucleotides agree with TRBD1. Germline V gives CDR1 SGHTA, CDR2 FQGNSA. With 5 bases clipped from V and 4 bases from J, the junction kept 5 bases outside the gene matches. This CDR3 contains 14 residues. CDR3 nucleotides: TGTGCCAGCAGCCCGGCGACAGGGTACAATGAGCAGTTCTTC. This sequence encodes CASSPATGYNEQFF.

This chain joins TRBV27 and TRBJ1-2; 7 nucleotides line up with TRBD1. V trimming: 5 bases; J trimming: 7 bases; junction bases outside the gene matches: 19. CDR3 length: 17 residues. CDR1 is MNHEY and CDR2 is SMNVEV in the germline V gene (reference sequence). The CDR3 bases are TGTGCCAGCAGTCCCTGGCGATCTTTCGACAGGGTGGGTGGCTACACCTTC. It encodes CASSPWRSFDRVGGYTF.

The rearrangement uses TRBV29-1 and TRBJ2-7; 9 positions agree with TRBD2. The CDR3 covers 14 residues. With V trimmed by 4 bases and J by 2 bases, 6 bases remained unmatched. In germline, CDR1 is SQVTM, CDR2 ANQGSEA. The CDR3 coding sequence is TGCAGCGTTGTAATAGCGGGAGAGGCCTACGAGCAGTACTTC. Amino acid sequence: CSVVIAGEAYEQYF.

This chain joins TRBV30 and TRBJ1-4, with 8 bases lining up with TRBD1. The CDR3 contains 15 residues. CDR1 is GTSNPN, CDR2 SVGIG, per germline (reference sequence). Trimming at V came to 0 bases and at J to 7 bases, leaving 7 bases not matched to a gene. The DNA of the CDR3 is TGTGCCTGGAGTGTATCAGGGGGCGGGGGTGAAAAACTGTTTTTT. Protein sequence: CAWSVSGGGGEKLFF.

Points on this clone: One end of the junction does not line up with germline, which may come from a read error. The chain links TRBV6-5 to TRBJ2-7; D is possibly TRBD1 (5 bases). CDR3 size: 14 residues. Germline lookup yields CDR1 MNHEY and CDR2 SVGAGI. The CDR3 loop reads CVSSLRTPTYEQYF. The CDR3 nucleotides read TGTGTCAGCAGTCTAAGGACACCTACCTACGAGCAGTACTTC.